Below are 26 T cell receptor beta chains sequenced from a single sample in a study of blood T cell dynamics during melanoma immunotherapy. Stated time point: pre-treatment baseline. Some clones are missing from TCRdb's copy, which holds only in-frame ones; the method was immunoSEQ multiplex PCR. The repertoire has 17,000 or so clones, roughly 80% of them found once; the top ten carry approximately 7.3%. The sample was blood, taken from a patient treated with checkpoint blockade. Every receptor here comes from a human donor with melanoma.

The table lists this clone with a few counts. The CDR3 nucleotides read TGCGCCAGCAGTGGGCTAGGGGGCACCGGGGAGCTGTTTTTT. Protein product: CASSGLGGTGELFF. The chain recombines TRBV10-2 with TRBJ2-2; TRBD1 is a possible D gene (6 bases). The germline gives CDR1 WSHSY, CDR2 SAAADI. The CDR3 runs 14 residues. The V end lost 4 bases, the J end lost 4 bases, and 10 bases lay between the germline ends.

The table lists this clone with a few counts. V usage is TRBV11-3 and J usage is TRBJ1-5; D unclear. Trimming removed 5 bases from V and 2 bases from J, with 13 bases in between. Germline V CDR1 and CDR2: SGHNT, YENEEA. This CDR3 has 15 amino acids. CDR3 sequence: CASSLRDKRNQPQHF. The CDR3 DNA sequence: TGTGCCAGCAGCCTAAGAGACAAACGCAATCAGCCCCAGCATTTT.

This chain connects TRBV28 to TRBJ2-1; possibly TRBD2 for D (6 bases). From germline, CDR1 is MDHEN and CDR2 SYDVKM. Trimming removed 3 bases from V and 5 bases from J, with 11 bases in between. The CDR3 has 14 amino acids. CDR3 coding DNA: TGTGCCAGCAGTTTTGGGGAGGTCAACAATGAGCAGTTCTTC. Protein: CASSFGEVNNEQFF.

Turning to this clone: One junction end does not reproduce the germline sequence, and a read error may be involved. The CDR3 DNA is TGCAGCGCTAGAGACTCTAAAGAGATCCAGTACTTC. This codes for CSARDSKEIQYF. The J gene is TRBJ2-5, the V gene TRBV29-1; D gene unclear. Germline lookup yields CDR1 SQVTM and CDR2 ANQGSEA. The CDR3 has 12 amino acids.

The chain combines TRBV6-1 with TRBJ1-6, with D maybe TRBD1 (5 bases). Germline assignment: CDR1 MNHNS and CDR2 SASEGT. V was shortened by 1 base and J by 8 bases, with 6 bases between the two germline ends. The CDR3 covers 13 residues. The CDR3 here is CASSEGGDSPLHF. For the CDR3, the DNA is TGTGCCAGCAGTGAAGGGGGGGATTCACCCCTCCACTTT.

The chain links TRBV19 to TRBJ2-2, with D maybe TRBD1 (5 bases). Trimming pared 6 bases from V and 4 bases from J, leaving 12 bases between. The CDR3 consists of 14 residues. The V gene's germline CDR1 is LNHDA and CDR2 SQIVND (reference sequence). The CDR3 sequence: CASRTDRVTGELFF. Written as DNA, the CDR3 is TGTGCCAGTAGAACTGACAGAGTCACCGGGGAGCTGTTTTTT.

This chain joins TRBV9 and TRBJ2-5; D is ambiguous. The germline V and J ends were trimmed by 0 bases and 2 bases, with 11 bases remaining between them. CDR1 is SGDLS, CDR2 YYNGEE, per germline. The CDR3 is 15 amino acids. CDR3 bases: TGTGCCAGCAGCGTAGCCGTCGGGCAGCAAGAGACCCAGTACTTC. Its protein product is CASSVAVGQQETQYF.

This chain uses TRBV5-8 with TRBJ1-1, with D maybe TRBD1 (6 bases). Germline V gives CDR1 SGHTS, CDR2 YDEGEE. The V end lost 0 bases, the J end lost 4 bases, and 16 bases lay between the germline ends. There are 16 residues in the CDR3. The CDR3: CASSLGDNLLGTEAFF. Here the CDR3 DNA reads TGTGCCAGCAGCTTGGGGGACAACCTCCTGGGCACTGAAGCTTTCTTT.

The chain couples TRBV27 to TRBJ1-1; weak D call: TRBD1 (6 bases). Between the trimmed V and J ends, which lost 5 bases and 7 bases, there was a span of 17 bases. Germline CDR1 reads MNHEY; CDR2 reads SMNVEV (reference sequence). The CDR3 length is 14 residues. CDR3 sequence: CASSLTGIWGEAFF. CDR3 in DNA: TGTGCCAGCAGTCTCACAGGGATTTGGGGTGAAGCTTTCTTT.

The chain uses TRBV5-1 and TRBJ2-2; TRBD1 might be the D (5 bases). V was trimmed by 4 bases and J by 8 bases, leaving 9 bases between them. CDR1 is SGHRS and CDR2 is YFSETQ in the germline V gene. The CDR3 has 12 residues. CDR3 sequence reads: CASSPQGGELFF. CDR3 DNA sequence: TGCGCCAGCAGCCCGCAGGGAGGGGAGCTGTTTTTT.

The V call is TRBV27, the J call TRBJ1-2; 8 nucleotides match TRBD1. CDR1 and CDR2 from the germline V gene are MNHEY and SMNVEV (reference sequence). V lost 5 bases and J lost 4; bases outside the gene matches: 6. CDR3 length: 14 residues. The DNA of the CDR3 is TGTGCCAGCAGTCTCGGACAGGGAACCTATGGCTACACCTTC. This translates into CASSLGQGTYGYTF.

The V and J genes are TRBV5-4 and TRBJ2-4; TRBD1 or TRBD2 may be the D gene (5 bases each). V was pared by 3 bases and J by 8 bases, with 12 bases between. The CDR3 runs 13 residues. From germline, CDR1 is SGHNT and CDR2 YYREEE (reference sequence). The CDR3 sequence is CASSSRGIDIQYF. The CDR3 nucleotides read TGTGCCAGCAGCTCGAGGGGAATTGACATTCAGTACTTC. Combining the CDR3 with reference TRBV5-4 and TRBJ2-4 gives the whole variable domain ETGVTQSPTHLIKTRGQQVTLRCSSQSGHNTVSWYQQALGQGPQFIFQYYREEENGRGNFPPRFSGLQFPNYSSELNVNALELDDSALYLCASSSRGIDIQYFGAGTRLSVL.

CDR3 DNA: TGTGCCAGTAGTAGGGGGGGAAACACAGATACGCAGTATTTT. It specifies CASSRGGNTDTQYF. The genes are TRBV19 and TRBJ2-3; 7 bases agree with TRBD2. The CDR3 has 14 residues. V lost 4 bases to trimming and J lost 2 bases; unmatched junction nucleotides: 3. Germline V gene lookup returns CDR1 LNHDA and CDR2 SQIVND (reference sequence).

The rearrangement links TRBV9 to TRBJ2-3; D call uncertain. V was clipped by 0 bases and J by 0 bases, with 8 bases between them. The CDR3 runs to 15 residues. Looked up from germline, CDR1 is SGDLS and CDR2 is YYNGEE. CDR3 DNA sequence: TGTGCCAGCAGCGTAGACATCGCTAGCACAGATACGCAGTATTTT. This translates into CASSVDIASTDTQYF.

The V call is TRBV19, the J call TRBJ1-6; no definite D call. Trimming shortened V by 3 bases and J by 10 bases, and 7 bases separated the two germline ends. The CDR3 totals 12 residues. The V gene's germline CDR1 is LNHDA and CDR2 SQIVND (reference sequence). Written as DNA, the CDR3 is TGTGCCAGTAGTATTGGGGAGTCACCCCTCCACTTT. Its translation: CASSIGESPLHF.

The chain has TRBV7-3 and TRBJ1-1, with D possibly TRBD1 on 5 matching bases. The CDR3 totals 14 residues. Trimming pared 3 bases from V and 1 base from J, leaving 9 bases between. The V gene's germline CDR1 is SGHTA and CDR2 FQGTGA. The CDR3 reads CASSFGDRNTEAFF. CDR3 nucleotide sequence: TGTGCCAGCAGCTTCGGTGACAGGAACACTGAAGCTTTCTTT.

The chain combines TRBV15 with TRBJ1-5; 9 bases agree with TRBD1. The trim removed 1 base at V and 7 bases at J, leaving 5 bases unmatched. This CDR3 region has 15 residues. Germline V gene data show CDR1 as LNHNV and CDR2 as YYDKDF (reference sequence). The CDR3: CATSRGGQGGQPQHF. CDR3 sequence (DNA): TGTGCCACCAGCAGAGGGGGACAGGGAGGACAGCCCCAGCATTTT.

This chain joins TRBV30 and TRBJ2-5, with no clear D. The CDR3 spans 11 residues. V was cut by 2 bases and J by 4 bases, with 5 bases left in between. In germline, CDR1 is GTSNPN, CDR2 SVGIG (reference sequence). CDR3 region: CAWSPLETQYF. The CDR3 DNA reads as TGTGCCTGGAGTCCATTAGAGACCCAGTACTTC.

The chain joins TRBV11-1 to TRBJ2-3; TRBD1 matches 9 bases. Germline-derived CDR1 and CDR2 are SGHAT and FQDESV (reference sequence). The CDR3 has 17 residues. The V gene end was trimmed by 5 bases and the J gene end by 3 bases; junction bases not matched to a gene: 12. The CDR3 protein is CASSPRLGTGRTDTQYF. The CDR3 bases are TGTGCCAGCAGCCCCCGCCTCGGGACAGGGAGAACAGATACGCAGTATTTT.

The gene calls are TRBV6-6 and TRBJ2-1; D ambiguous. The ends were cut back, 2 bases at V and 7 bases at J, with 9 bases in the middle. There are 13 residues in the CDR3. CDR1 and CDR2 from the germline V gene are MNHNY and SVGAGI (reference sequence). The CDR3: CASSYGNLNEQFF. In nucleotides, the CDR3 is TGTGCCAGCAGTTACGGGAATTTGAATGAGCAGTTCTTC.

Of note for this clone: At one end, the junction sequence differs from germline, possibly due to a read error. The chain links TRBV15 to TRBJ2-6; the D gene is possibly TRBD1 (5 bases). The CDR3 covers 15 residues. Germline-derived CDR1 and CDR2 are LNHNV and YYDKDF (reference sequence). CDR3 protein: CATSREGSGANVLIF. The CDR3 region has the DNA TGTGCCACCAGCAGAGAAGGGTCTGGGGCCAACGTCCTGATTTTC.

The V and J genes are TRBV14 and TRBJ2-7; D possibly corresponds to TRBD2 (5 bases). V lost 8 bases and J 3 bases, leaving 8 bases between the germline ends. Per the germline V gene, CDR1 is SGHDN and CDR2 is FVKESK. The CDR3 runs 11 residues. For the CDR3, the DNA is TGTGCCAGCGCCCGGGGCTACGAGCAGTACTTC. Protein sequence: CASARGYEQYF.

The chain employs TRBV5-1 and TRBJ2-5; D unclear. CDR1 is SGHRS and CDR2 is YFSETQ in the germline V gene. The CDR3 extends over 13 amino acids. V was shortened by 4 bases and J by 3 bases, with 10 bases between the two germline ends. CDR3 bases: TGCGCCAGCAGCCCCGTGGGGAAAGAGACCCAGTACTTC. This sequence encodes CASSPVGKETQYF.

The CDR3 loop reads CASSEGLAGLGVPQFF. The CDR3 DNA reads TGTGCCAGCAGCGAGGGACTAGCGGGACTCGGGGTTCCGCAGTTCTTC. The chain carries TRBV7-8 and TRBJ2-1; 13 nucleotides match TRBD2. Per germline, CDR1 SGHVS and CDR2 FQNEAQ. Trimming took 5 bases from V and 12 from J; bases not matched to a gene: 13. This CDR3 has 16 amino acids.

The chain recombines TRBV9 with TRBJ1-3; TRBD1 matches at 7 bases. CDR1 and CDR2 (germline): SGDLS, YYNGEE. The CDR3 loop spans 15 amino acids. The V and J ends lost 3 bases and 2 bases, in that order; junction bases with no gene match: 5. CDR3 DNA: TGTGCCAGCAGCGCTCAGGACAGGACTGGAAACACCATATATTTT. The encoded protein is CASSAQDRTGNTIYF.

The chain couples TRBV19 to TRBJ2-5, with D possibly TRBD2 on 6 matching bases. Germline V CDR1 and CDR2: LNHDA, SQIVND (reference sequence). V was cut by 10 bases and J by 5 bases, with 20 bases left in between. The CDR3 totals 14 residues. Here the CDR3 DNA reads TGTGCCACTTCGGAGGTGGGAGGAAGGGAGACCCAGTACTTC. Encoded protein: CATSEVGGRETQYF. Combining the CDR3 with reference TRBV19 and TRBJ2-5 gives the whole variable domain DGGITQSPKYLFRKEGQNVTLSCEQNLNHDAMYWYRQDPGQGLRLIYYSQIVNDFQKGDIAEGYSVSREKKESFPLTVTSAQKNPTAFYLCATSEVGGRETQYFGPGTRLLVL.